One sample yielded the 20 T cell receptor beta chains listed below, sequenced in a study of human thymus T cells. Profiled with immunoSEQ multiplex PCR; TCRdb holds only in-frame clones, not every one. The profile shows tens of thousands of clones, 85% to 95% of them singletons. Sequenced sample: blood. The receptors derive from a boy in the first two years of life with a congenital heart defect but otherwise immunologically healthy.

The chain recombines TRBV5-1 with TRBJ2-3; 11 bases match TRBD2. V shed 2 bases, J shed 2 bases, and the junction held 10 bases outside the gene matches. The CDR3 consists of 18 residues. From germline, CDR1 is SGHRS and CDR2 YFSETQ. The CDR3 here is CASSLSGLAVFYTDTQYF. For the CDR3, the DNA is TGCGCCAGCAGCTTATCGGGACTAGCGGTCTTTTACACAGATACGCAGTATTTT.

This chain joins TRBV29-1 and TRBJ2-6; maybe TRBD1 (5 bases). The CDR3 is 16 amino acids. CDR1 and CDR2 (germline): SQVTM, ANQGSEA. Trimming pared 1 base from V and 0 bases from J, leaving 10 bases between. The CDR3 DNA is TGCAGCGTTGAAGCGACAAGGGGCTCTGGGGCCAACGTCCTGACTTTC. It encodes CSVEATRGSGANVLTF.

V usage is TRBV28 and J usage is TRBJ2-3; unclear D gene. The CDR3 is made up of 13 amino acids. Germline loops: CDR1 MDHEN, CDR2 SYDVKM. V lost 4 bases, J lost 2 bases, and 7 bases lay in between. CDR3 region: CASSSGLTDTQYF. The CDR3 coding sequence is TGTGCCAGCAGTTCCGGGCTCACAGATACGCAGTATTTT.

The chain employs TRBV27 and TRBJ2-5; 8 bases agree with TRBD2. J gave up 4 bases and V 3 bases, and 13 bases lay outside the gene matches. Germline V lookup: CDR1 MNHEY, CDR2 SMNVEV (reference sequence). The CDR3 is made up of 17 amino acids. CDR3 residues: CASSFPPGTRVRETQYF. The DNA for the CDR3 is TGTGCCAGCAGTTTCCCGCCCGGGACTAGGGTAAGAGAGACCCAGTACTTC.

This rearrangement joins TRBV5-1 to TRBJ2-1; 11 nucleotides agree with TRBD2. The CDR3 length is 17 residues. Germline CDR1 reads SGHRS; CDR2 reads YFSETQ. V shed 0 bases, J shed 8 bases, and the junction held 10 bases outside the gene matches. The CDR3 DNA follows: TGCGCCAGCAGCTTGGGGCTTAGCGGGGGGGCGATAGATGAGCAGTTCTTC. Its protein is CASSLGLSGGAIDEQFF.

The V and J genes are TRBV7-2 and TRBJ2-3; D may be TRBD2 (5 bases). The CDR3 extends over 13 amino acids. V lost 6 bases, J lost 0 bases, and 7 bases lay in between. CDR1 is SGHTA and CDR2 is FQGNSA in the germline V gene. CDR3 protein: CASRRTSTDTQYF. DNA of the CDR3: TGTGCCAGCAGAAGGACTAGCACAGATACGCAGTATTTT.

V is TRBV11-1 and J is TRBJ2-4; TRBD1 or TRBD2 may be the D gene (5 bases each). This CDR3 comprises 14 residues. Trimming pared 5 bases from V and 3 bases from J, leaving 11 bases between. Germline loops: CDR1 SGHAT, CDR2 FQDESV (reference sequence). The CDR3: CASSKGTVKNIQYF. In DNA, the CDR3 is TGTGCCAGCAGCAAAGGGACGGTCAAAAACATTCAGTACTTC. Full variable domain (missing parts from reference TRBV11-1 and TRBJ2-4): EAEVAQSPRYKITEKSQAVAFWCDPISGHATLYWYRQILGQGPELLVQFQDESVVDDSQLPKDRFSAERLKGVDSTLKIQPAELGDSAMYLCASSKGTVKNIQYFGAGTRLSVL.

This chain links TRBV4-2 with TRBJ1-5; no clear D gene. V lost 0 bases and J lost 8, with 11 bases in between. The germline CDR1 and CDR2 sequences are LGHNA and YNFKEQ. The CDR3 runs to 14 residues. The CDR3 here is CASSQDLYREPQHF. CDR3 DNA sequence: TGTGCCAGCAGCCAAGATTTGTACCGCGAGCCCCAGCATTTT.

This clone was found once. V is TRBV5-4 and J is TRBJ1-6; D possibly corresponds to TRBD1 (5 bases). Deletions cut 4 bases from V and 6 bases from J, with 14 bases between. Germline V gives CDR1 SGHNT, CDR2 YYREEE (reference sequence). CDR3 length equals 15 residues. This CDR3 is CASSPLDSINSPLHF. For the CDR3, the DNA is TGTGCCAGCAGCCCTCTCGACAGTATTAATTCACCCCTCCACTTT.

The chain couples TRBV10-3 to TRBJ1-3; the D gene is possibly TRBD1 (5 bases). There are 14 residues in the CDR3. With 6 bases removed from V and 0 bases from J, the gap between germline ends came to 9 bases. Germline assignment: CDR1 ENHRY and CDR2 SYGVKD. The CDR3 coding sequence is TGTGCCATCAGACCCGACAGCTCTGGAAACACCATATATTTT. Translating it yields CAIRPDSSGNTIYF.

Written as DNA, the CDR3 is TGTGCCAGCAGTGGGACATTGAACACTGAAGCTTTCTTT. It codes for CASSGTLNTEAFF. The chain is built from TRBV6-5 and TRBJ1-1; TRBD1 might be the D (6 bases). Per the germline V gene, CDR1 is MNHEY and CDR2 is SVGAGI. The V end lost 5 bases, the J end lost 0 bases, and 7 bases lay between the germline ends. CDR3 length: 13 amino acids.

The chain has TRBV5-6 and TRBJ2-7; the match to TRBD2 covers 8 bases. Germline loops: CDR1 SGHDT, CDR2 YYEEEE. The CDR3 spans 15 residues. The V segment lost 1 base and the J segment 1 base; nucleotides outside the gene matches: 4. CDR3 nucleotide sequence: TGTGCCAGCAGCTTGCCTAGCGGGCCTTCCTACGAGCAGTACTTC. Translating it yields CASSLPSGPSYEQYF.

The chain employs TRBV7-3 and TRBJ2-1, with 7 bases aligning to TRBD1. The V segment lost 5 bases and the J segment 5 bases; nucleotides outside the gene matches: 3. CDR3 length equals 13 residues. CDR1 and CDR2 (germline): SGHTA, FQGTGA. The CDR3, as DNA: TGTGCCAGCAGCCATGACAGGGACAATGAGCAGTTCTTC. Its translation: CASSHDRDNEQFF.

The chain recombines TRBV29-1 with TRBJ1-3; 7 positions match TRBD1. Germline V gene sequence: CDR1 SQVTM, CDR2 ANQGSEA. Trimming took 7 bases from V and 0 from J; bases not matched to a gene: 18. The CDR3 is made up of 18 amino acids. CDR3 coding DNA: TGCAGCGCCTCACTCCGAGACAGGGCGGGGAGCTCTGGAAACACCATATATTTT. Amino acids: CSASLRDRAGSSGNTIYF.

The V call is TRBV11-2, the J call TRBJ2-7, with TRBD2 matching over 9 bases. The germline V gene encodes CDR1 SGHAT and CDR2 FQNNGV. This CDR3 spans 14 amino acids. The V and J ends lost 4 bases and 3 bases, in that order; junction bases with no gene match: 4. This chain's CDR3 is CASSSTSGYYEQYF. DNA for the CDR3: TGTGCCAGCAGCTCCACTAGCGGGTACTACGAGCAGTACTTC.

The chain links TRBV15 to TRBJ2-1, with 12 bases identical to TRBD2. Trimming at V came to 0 bases and at J to 9 bases, leaving 9 bases not matched to a gene. CDR3 length: 17 residues. Germline V CDR1 and CDR2: LNHNV, YYDKDF (reference sequence). The DNA for the CDR3 is TGTGCCACCAGCAGAGACCTGTCGACTAGCGGGAGTGCTGAGCAGTTCTTC. This codes for CATSRDLSTSGSAEQFF.

This chain joins TRBV7-2 and TRBJ1-4, with TRBD1 identical over 7 bases. CDR3 size: 15 residues. V lost 5 bases and J lost 7; bases outside the gene matches: 10. Germline-derived CDR1 and CDR2 are SGHTA and FQGNSA. The CDR3 DNA follows: TGTGCCAGCAGCCGCCGCGGACAGGAGCGTGAAAAACTGTTTTTT. Translated, it gives CASSRRGQEREKLFF.

V is TRBV21-1 and J is TRBJ2-7; the listed D gene, TRBD2, was not tested against the DNA. TRBV21-1 is described as a pseudogene. CDR3 length: 17 residues. CDR3 sequence: CASSKVNSGERSYEQYF. CDR3 coding DNA: TGTGCCAGCAGCAAAGTGAACAGCGGGGAGAGGTCCTACGAGCAGTACTTC.

The chain combines TRBV5-1 with TRBJ2-1; D ambiguous. V shed 2 bases and J shed 1 base, with 10 bases lying between them. CDR1 is SGHRS, CDR2 YFSETQ, per germline. CDR3 size: 15 residues. The CDR3 DNA reads TGCGCCAGCAGCTTAGATGGCACTTCCTACAATGAGCAGTTCTTC. Translation: CASSLDGTSYNEQFF.

The chain carries TRBV19 and TRBJ1-3; D possibly corresponds to TRBD1 (5 bases). The CDR3 length is 14 residues. Trimming removed 3 bases at V and 0 bases at J, with 6 bases between. Germline CDR1 and CDR2: LNHDA and SQIVND (reference sequence). CDR3: CASSMDNSGNTIYF. Here the CDR3 DNA reads TGTGCCAGTAGTATGGACAACTCTGGAAACACCATATATTTT.